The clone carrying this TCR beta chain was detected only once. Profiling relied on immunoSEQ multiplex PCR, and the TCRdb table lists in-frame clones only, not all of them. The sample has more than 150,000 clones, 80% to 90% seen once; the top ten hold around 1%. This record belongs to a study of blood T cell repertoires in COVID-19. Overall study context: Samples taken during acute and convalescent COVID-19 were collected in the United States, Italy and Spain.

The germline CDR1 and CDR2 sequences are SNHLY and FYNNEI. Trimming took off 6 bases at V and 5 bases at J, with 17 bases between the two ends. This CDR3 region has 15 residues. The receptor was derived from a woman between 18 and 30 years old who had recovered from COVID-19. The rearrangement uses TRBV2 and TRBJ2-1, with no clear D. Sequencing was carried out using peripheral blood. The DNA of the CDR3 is TGTGCCAGCAGCTCCAATCGGTTGCTGAACAATGAGCAGTTCTTC. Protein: CASSSNRLLNNEQFF.